The 28 T cell receptor beta chains below all came from one sample that was sequenced in a study of PD-1 blockade in classical Hodgkin lymphoma. TCRdb's table, derived via immunoSEQ multiplex PCR, lists solely in-frame clones and lacks some. Of 80,000 to 100,000 clones listed, 81% are singletons. All the patients suffered relapse after autologous stem cell transplantation, and brentuximab vedotin exposure differed. The sequencing here drew on peripheral blood mononuclear cells (PBMCs), taken before the second cycle of nivolumab. The source is a human donor with classical Hodgkin lymphoma.

V is TRBV10-3 and J is TRBJ2-7; 9 nucleotides match TRBD1. This CDR3 has 14 amino acids. The germline gives CDR1 ENHRY, CDR2 SYGVKD. Trimming cost V 2 bases and J 3 bases; bases outside gene matches: 2. CDR3: CAISETGGNYEQYF. CDR3 DNA sequence: TGTGCCATCAGTGAGACAGGGGGCAACTACGAGCAGTACTTC.

Only one count was recorded for this clone. This sequence joins TRBV5-1 and TRBJ2-7, with TRBD2 matching 11 bases. Losses at the gene ends were 4 bases for V and 6 bases for J; bases not matched to a gene: 3. The CDR3 runs 13 residues. The V gene's germline CDR1 is SGHRS and CDR2 YFSETQ. For the CDR3, the DNA is TGCGCCAGCAGCCAACTAGCGGGAGCCGAGCAGTACTTC. Translated: CASSQLAGAEQYF.

V and J are TRBV19 and TRBJ2-3, with 10 positions matching TRBD2. CDR1 and CDR2 from the germline V gene are LNHDA and SQIVND (reference sequence). The trim removed 2 bases at V and 1 base at J, leaving 9 bases unmatched. The CDR3 sequence is 18 residues long. CDR3 coding DNA: TGTGCCAGTAGTATAAAACTAGCGGGAATGGGGGGCACAGATACGCAGTATTTT. Amino acids: CASSIKLAGMGGTDTQYF.

A few counts support this clone. The rearrangement links TRBV9 to TRBJ2-5, with D maybe TRBD1 (5 bases). Trimming took 3 bases from V and 5 from J, leaving 17 bases between them. The CDR3 length is 15 residues. Germline V CDR1 and CDR2: SGDLS, YYNGEE. The CDR3 DNA reads TGTGCCAGCAGCGGGGCAGAATTTCAGGGCGAGACCCAGTACTTC. Translated: CASSGAEFQGETQYF.

The rearrangement uses TRBV28 and TRBJ1-1; weak D call: TRBD1 (6 bases). Germline assignment: CDR1 MDHEN and CDR2 SYDVKM. This CDR3 is built from 13 residues. Trimming took 3 bases from V and 10 from J, leaving 15 bases between them. The CDR3 region is CASSFHRAFGAFF. The CDR3 nucleotides read TGTGCCAGCAGTTTCCACAGGGCGTTCGGAGCTTTCTTT.

V gene TRBV30 combines with J gene TRBJ2-2; no clear D gene. Germline CDR1 and CDR2: GTSNPN and SVGIG (reference sequence). V gave up 3 bases and J gave up 3 bases, with 5 bases separating them. This CDR3 has 12 residues. The CDR3 loop is CAWRTHTGELFF. The CDR3 region has the DNA TGTGCCTGGAGGACCCACACCGGGGAGCTGTTTTTT.

The V and J genes are TRBV29-1 and TRBJ2-3, with D tentatively TRBD1 (5 bases). The germline V gene has CDR1 SQVTM and CDR2 ANQGSEA. The V end was cut by 8 bases, the J end by 2 bases, with 11 bases between. CDR3 length equals 12 residues. The CDR3 reads CSSSGATDTQYF. CDR3 sequence (DNA): TGCAGCTCAAGTGGGGCCACAGATACGCAGTATTTT.

The chain has TRBV19 and TRBJ2-1, with 7 bases aligning to TRBD1. J was trimmed by 7 bases and V by 2 bases; bases with no gene match: 5. This CDR3 region has 14 residues. Germline assignment: CDR1 LNHDA and CDR2 SQIVND (reference sequence). This chain's CDR3 is CASSIPGQWNEQFF. DNA for the CDR3: TGTGCCAGTAGTATACCGGGACAGTGGAATGAGCAGTTCTTC.

This rearrangement joins TRBV7-2 to TRBJ2-1; the D is unclear. Between the trimmed V and J ends, which lost 4 bases and 3 bases, there was a span of 7 bases. CDR1 and CDR2 from the germline V gene are SGHTA and FQGNSA. CDR3 length equals 13 residues. This chain's CDR3 is CASSSELYNEQFF. In DNA form, the CDR3 reads TGTGCCAGCAGCTCAGAACTCTACAATGAGCAGTTCTTC.

V and J are TRBV7-7 and TRBJ1-3; maybe TRBD1 (6 bases). From germline, CDR1 is SSHAT and CDR2 FNYEAQ (reference sequence). The CDR3 covers 17 residues. Trimming left V 7 bases short and J 0 bases short, with 19 bases between. CDR3: CASTPRGGQASGNTIYF. In DNA, the CDR3 is TGTGCCAGCACCCCCCGTGGGGGGCAAGCCTCTGGAAACACCATATATTTT.

The CDR3 DNA follows: TGTGCCATCAGTGGCGGACTTGGGGCCGGGGAGCTGTTTTTT. Translated, it gives CAISGGLGAGELFF. The genes are TRBV10-3 and TRBJ2-2; a weak D match, TRBD2 (5 bases). CDR3 size: 14 residues. From germline, CDR1 is ENHRY and CDR2 SYGVKD. V was cut by 4 bases and J by 6 bases, with 12 bases left in between.

V is TRBV19 and J is TRBJ2-7; D may be TRBD1 or TRBD2 (5 bases each). Trimming shortened V by 5 bases and J by 6 bases, and 17 bases separated the two germline ends. In germline, CDR1 is LNHDA, CDR2 SQIVND (reference sequence). The CDR3 extends over 14 amino acids. This CDR3 reads CASSRSGPGAEQYF. The CDR3 nucleotides are TGTGCCAGTAGTCGAAGCGGACCCGGGGCCGAGCAGTACTTC.

J is TRBJ1-5 and V is TRBV19, with 12 nucleotides matching TRBD1. Germline V lookup: CDR1 LNHDA, CDR2 SQIVND (reference sequence). The CDR3 is 19 amino acids. Losses at the gene ends were 8 bases for V and 0 bases for J; bases not matched to a gene: 14. CDR3 DNA sequence: TGTGCCAGTCCCGGGACAGGGGGCGCGACGGATTTTAGCAATCAGCCCCAGCATTTT. This encodes CASPGTGGATDFSNQPQHF.

The chain links TRBV10-3 to TRBJ2-7; D may be TRBD1 or TRBD2 (6 bases each). Per germline, CDR1 ENHRY and CDR2 SYGVKD. V dropped 0 bases and J dropped 9 bases, with 12 bases sitting between them. The length of the CDR3 is 13 residues. The CDR3 DNA reads as TGTGCCATCAGTGAGTCTCTAGGGGGGTTGCAGTACTTC. This sequence encodes CAISESLGGLQYF.

This chain joins TRBV7-8 and TRBJ1-4; D gene ambiguous. This CDR3 contains 14 residues. CDR1 is SGHVS, CDR2 FQNEAQ, per germline. V lost 5 bases and J lost 8, with 15 bases in between. The CDR3 coding sequence is TGTGCCAGCAGCCGAAAACCCCTGGCGGAAAAACTGTTTTTT. This sequence encodes CASSRKPLAEKLFF. Supplemented by reference TRBV7-8 and TRBJ1-4, the full variable domain reads GAGVSQSPRYKVAKRGQDVALRCDPISGHVSLFWYQQALGQGPEFLTYFQNEAQLDKSGLPSDRFFAERPEGSVSTLKIQRTQQEDSAVYLCASSRKPLAEKLFFGSGTQLSVL.

Only one count was recorded for this clone. V usage is TRBV30 and J usage is TRBJ2-2; D is ambiguous. The CDR3 loop spans 13 amino acids. Germline CDR1 and CDR2: GTSNPN and SVGIG (reference sequence). Between the trimmed V and J ends, which lost 3 bases and 4 bases, there was a span of 9 bases. In DNA, the CDR3 is TGTGCCTGGAGCTGGCGTCGCACCGGGGAGCTGTTTTTT. It encodes CAWSWRRTGELFF.

This clone was seen more than once but under ten times. V and J are TRBV30 and TRBJ1-1; unclear D gene. This CDR3 region has 11 residues. Germline assignment: CDR1 GTSNPN and CDR2 SVGIG (reference sequence). V lost 4 bases, J lost 4 bases, and 7 bases lay in between. The CDR3: CAWTEGTEAFF. The CDR3 region has the DNA TGTGCCTGGACCGAGGGCACTGAAGCTTTCTTT.

This clone showed up just a few times. The rearrangement uses TRBV15 and TRBJ2-1, with no clear D. CDR3 length equals 14 residues. Germline V gives CDR1 LNHNV, CDR2 YYDKDF (reference sequence). V dropped 0 bases and J dropped 8 bases, with 11 bases sitting between them. The CDR3 loop reads CATSREGRRDEQFF. CDR3 in DNA: TGTGCCACCAGCAGAGAGGGCCGCCGGGATGAGCAGTTCTTC.

The sample holds a few counts of this clone. CDR3 sequence reads: CASSSRTSVETQYF. The CDR3 DNA reads as TGTGCCAGCAGCTCGCGGACTAGCGTCGAGACCCAGTACTTC. This rearrangement joins TRBV7-9 to TRBJ2-5; 9 bases match TRBD2. The germline gives CDR1 SEHNR, CDR2 FQNEAQ (reference sequence). V gave up 4 bases and J gave up 5 bases; unmatched junction bases: 5. The CDR3 is 14 residues long.

This sequence joins TRBV2 and TRBJ1-1; D gene unclear. The germline V gene has CDR1 SNHLY and CDR2 FYNNEI. The CDR3 runs 17 residues. V dropped 10 bases and J dropped 0 bases, with 24 bases sitting between them. The CDR3 reads CATDPRAGAKMNTEAFF. CDR3 in DNA: TGTGCCACCGACCCCCGAGCGGGTGCGAAAATGAACACTGAAGCTTTCTTT. Looking up the rest from reference TRBV2 and TRBJ1-1 gives the full variable domain: EPEVTQTPSHQVTQMGQEVILRCVPISNHLYFYWYRQILGQKVEFLVSFYNNEISEKSEIFDDQFSVERPDGSNFTLKIRSTKLEDSAMYFCATDPRAGAKMNTEAFFGQGTRLTVV.

The chain has TRBV5-1 and TRBJ2-2, with TRBD1 identical over 9 bases. V dropped 2 bases and J dropped 4; count of bases not matched to a gene: 9. The CDR3 covers 17 residues. The germline V gene encodes CDR1 SGHRS and CDR2 YFSETQ. This chain's CDR3 is CASSLLPGQGSTGELFF. CDR3 nucleotides: TGCGCCAGCAGCTTACTTCCGGGACAGGGATCCACCGGGGAGCTGTTTTTT.

This clone was seen a single time. V usage is TRBV30 and J usage is TRBJ1-6; no firm D call. CDR3 size: 13 residues. Trimming took off 0 bases at V and 9 bases at J, with 9 bases between the two ends. Germline V gene data show CDR1 as GTSNPN and CDR2 as SVGIG (reference sequence). The CDR3 nucleotides read TGTGCCTGGAGTGTGCTATTCCTTTCACCCCTCCACTTT. Translated, it gives CAWSVLFLSPLHF.

The chain links TRBV30 to TRBJ2-7; tentative D call: TRBD1 (7 bases). Germline lookup yields CDR1 GTSNPN and CDR2 SVGIG (reference sequence). Trimming removed 4 bases at V and 6 bases at J, with 13 bases between. The CDR3 is 12 residues long. The chain's CDR3 is CAWNSQGGEQYF. In DNA form, the CDR3 reads TGTGCCTGGAATTCTCAGGGGGGCGAGCAGTACTTC. Based on the CDR3 plus reference TRBV30 and TRBJ2-7, the full variable domain is SQTIHQWPATLVQPVGSPLSLECTVEGTSNPNLYWYRQAAGRGLQLLFYSVGIGQISSEVPQNLSASRPQDRQFILSSKKLLLSDSGFYLCAWNSQGGEQYFGPGTRLTVT.

V usage is TRBV6-1 and J usage is TRBJ2-3; TRBD1 or TRBD2 may be the D gene (5 bases each). The V gene's germline CDR1 is MNHNS and CDR2 SASEGT. This CDR3 comprises 13 residues. Trimming removed 4 bases from V and 5 bases from J, with 10 bases in between. The CDR3 DNA reads as TGTGCCAGCAGTGTGGGACCATTAGATACGCAGTATTTT. Its translation is CASSVGPLDTQYF.

The chain carries TRBV9 and TRBJ2-5, with TRBD2 identical over 14 bases. The germline CDR1 and CDR2 sequences are SGDLS and YYNGEE. V lost 3 bases and J lost 4; bases outside the gene matches: 5. The CDR3 spans 16 residues. In nucleotides, the CDR3 is TGTGCCAGCAGCGAGGGGACTAGCGGGAGTGGAGAGACCCAGTACTTC. This translates into CASSEGTSGSGETQYF.

There are a few counts of this clone. The chain uses TRBV7-6 and TRBJ2-1, with 7 bases aligning to TRBD2. Per germline, CDR1 SGHVS and CDR2 FNYEAQ. V dropped 5 bases and J dropped 1; count of bases not matched to a gene: 17. This CDR3 has 19 residues. CDR3 region: CASSLAPLGGSSSYNEQFF. The CDR3 nucleotides are TGTGCCAGCAGCCTGGCCCCCCTCGGCGGGAGTTCGTCCTACAATGAGCAGTTCTTC.

The chain carries TRBV5-1 and TRBJ1-2, with 7 bases lining up with TRBD1. CDR3 size: 15 residues. Germline V gives CDR1 SGHRS, CDR2 YFSETQ. Trimming took 6 bases from V and 5 from J; bases not matched to a gene: 13. This chain's CDR3 is CASTYAEGQQYGYTF. The CDR3 DNA is TGCGCCAGCACCTATGCCGAGGGACAGCAGTATGGCTACACCTTC. Filled out from reference TRBV5-1 and TRBJ1-2, the complete variable domain reads KAGVTQTPRYLIKTRGQQVTLSCSPISGHRSVSWYQQTPGQGLQFLFEYFSETQRNKGNFPGRFSGRQFSNSRSEMNVSTLELGDSALYLCASTYAEGQQYGYTFGSGTRLTVV.

The CDR3: CASSLGSWGAGNEKLFF. Here the CDR3 DNA reads TGTGCCAGCAGCTTAGGAAGCTGGGGCGCAGGTAATGAAAAACTGTTTTTT. This sequence joins TRBV7-6 and TRBJ1-4, with D possibly being TRBD1 (5 bases). V lost 1 base to trimming and J lost 4 bases, with 16 bases between them. The CDR3 extends over 17 amino acids. Germline CDR1 reads SGHVS; CDR2 reads FNYEAQ.